The clone carrying this T cell receptor (beta chain) occurred a few times. A second PCR, run for 7 to 11 cycles, used a sample-barcoded 5' primer plus a J-beta primer mix. There were at least 3 million CDR3-containing paired-end reads obtained from each sample. In TCRdb, the 5' RACE reads were re-called with MiXCR into one record per CDR3 protein. Among 580,000 or so distinct CDR3 sequences listed, around 48% were seen once. Peripheral blood samples of around 9.3 milliliters were drawn from each donor. The sample originates from a study of blood T cells in healthy people across ages. J lost 3 bases, V lost 6 bases, and 7 bases had no gene match. The CDR3 contains 14 residues. CDR1 is KGHSH and CDR2 is LQKENI in the germline V gene.

Sequencing was carried out using blood. The chain is built from TRBV18 and TRBJ1-1; the match to TRBD1 covers 7 bases. This clonotype originated in an elderly man in good health. The CDR3 loop is CASSPGGGHTEAFF. DNA of the CDR3: TGTGCCAGCTCCCCAGGGGGAGGCCACACTGAAGCTTTCTTT.